This is a list of T cell receptor beta chains from one sample in a study of radiotherapy plus CTLA-4 blockade in lung cancer. Sequencing used immunoSEQ multiplex PCR; TCRdb keeps in-frame clones, though not all of them. The sample holds tens of thousands of clones, approximately 86% seen once. Sequenced material: peripheral blood, taken from a patient treated with radiotherapy plus ipilimumab. These receptors were obtained from a human donor with non-small cell lung cancer who had a partial response to radiotherapy plus ipilimumab. The CDR3 runs from the conserved cysteine through the conserved F or W. The D gene is left open where the match is weak. Not every row has a clone size; where given, it reads once, few, many or a size class.

j_call	v_call	clone_size	d_call	cdr3_nt	cdr3_aa
TRBJ1-5	TRBV2	-	TRBD1	TGTGCCAGCAGTGGACAGGGACTCAATCAGCCCCAGCATTTT	CASSGQGLNQPQHF
TRBJ2-5	TRBV5-8	-	TRBD2	TGTGCCAGCAGGTGGACTAGCGGGAGCTGGGACCAGTACTTC	CASRWTSGSWDQYF
TRBJ2-1	TRBV6-5	-	TRBD1	TGTGCCGCAAGTCCCGGGACAGGGTTCAACAATGAGCAGTTCTTC	CAASPGTGFNNEQFF
TRBJ1-2	TRBV6-6	-	TRBD1	TGTGCCAGCAGTCGCCCCGGGACAGGAAACTATGGCTACACCTTC	CASSRPGTGNYGYTF
TRBJ2-7	TRBV18	-	TRBD2	TGTGCCAGCTCACCAAAACCGGGACTAGCGGAATCCTACGAGCAGTACTTC	CASSPKPGLAESYEQYF
TRBJ1-2	TRBV7-2	-	-	TGTGCCAGCAGCGAATTTGGACAGTACTATGGCTACACCTTC	CASSEFGQYYGYTF
TRBJ2-3	TRBV6-4	-	-	TGTGCCAGCAGTGAGGGACAACTCACAGATACGCAGTATTTT	CASSEGQLTDTQYF
TRBJ2-2	TRBV28	-	-	TGTGCCAGCAGACCGGACAGGAACACCGGGGAGCTGTTTTTT	CASRPDRNTGELFF
TRBJ1-1	TRBV25-1	few	-	TGTGCCAGCAGTCACAGGGCCATGAACACTGAAGCTTTCTTT	CASSHRAMNTEAFF
TRBJ2-1	TRBV29-1	-	TRBD1	TGCAGCGTAGGGGACAGCTCTCTGTACAATGAGCAGTTCTTC	CSVGDSSLYNEQFF
TRBJ1-5	TRBV6-1	-	-	TGTGCCAGCAGCTCAGGTCGATATCAGCCCCAGCATTTT	CASSSGRYQPQHF
TRBJ2-3	TRBV4-2	-	TRBD2	TGTGCCAGCAGCCAAGGGACTAGCGGACTAGATACGCAGTATTTT	CASSQGTSGLDTQYF
TRBJ2-7	TRBV28	-	TRBD1	TGTGCCAGCAGTTTGGCCGGGACAGGGCCCTACGAGCAGTACTTC	CASSLAGTGPYEQYF
TRBJ1-5	TRBV6-1	-	TRBD1	TGTGCCAGCAGAGGGACAGGGAAAAGCAATCAGCCCCAGCATTTT	CASRGTGKSNQPQHF
TRBJ2-1	TRBV9	-	TRBD2	TGTGCCAGCAGCGTATTCGAGCTAGCGGTTAGGGTTGAGCAGTTCTTC	CASSVFELAVRVEQFF
TRBJ2-7	TRBV5-4	-	-	TGTGCCAGCAGCTTGGAACAGGCGGCCGAGCAGTACTTC	CASSLEQAAEQYF
TRBJ2-5	TRBV29-1	-	-	TGCAGCGTTGAATTTTTAGCGGAGACCCAGTACTTC	CSVEFLAETQYF
TRBJ1-3	TRBV30	once	-	TGTGCCTGGAGTACGAGATCCTCTGGAAACACCATATATTTT	CAWSTRSSGNTIYF
TRBJ1-1	TRBV28	-	-	TGTGCCAGCAGAGGAGCTTCAGCCGCTTTCTTT	CASRGASAAFF
TRBJ2-1	TRBV28	-	-	TGTGCCAGCACCTCCAGAGGGGGGGGCGGTGGGTACAATGAGCAGTTCTTC	CASTSRGGGGGYNEQFF
TRBJ1-2	TRBV10-1	-	-	TGCGCCAGCAGTGCCGGCGGGCAACAGTATGGCTACACCTTC	CASSAGGQQYGYTF
TRBJ2-3	TRBV6-1	-	-	TGTGCCAGCAGTGAAACCCCCACGGGCACAGATACGCAGTATTTT	CASSETPTGTDTQYF
TRBJ1-1	TRBV27	-	-	TGTGCCAGCAGGTCGCGGAATGCTGAAGCTTTCTTT	CASRSRNAEAFF
TRBJ2-4	TRBV10-2	-	TRBD1	TGCGCCAGCTGGACAGGCCGAGAGCGGGCCAAAAACATTCAGTACTTC	CASWTGRERAKNIQYF
TRBJ2-5	TRBV12-5	-	TRBD1	TGTGCTAGTGGTCCAGGGACAGGGACAGAGACCCAGTACTTC	CASGPGTGTETQYF
TRBJ2-5	TRBV15	-	-	TGTGCCACCAGCAGAGGAAGACAGAGGATCATGGAGACCCAGTACTTC	CATSRGRQRIMETQYF
TRBJ2-6	TRBV2	many	TRBD1	TGTGCCAGCCAAGACAGGGCTGGGGCCAACGTCCTGACTTTC	CASQDRAGANVLTF
TRBJ2-5	TRBV28	-	-	TGTGCCAGCAGCACTCGCGGGCTTCATCAAGAGACCCAGTACTTC	CASSTRGLHQETQYF
TRBJ2-1	TRBV7-2	-	-	TGTGCCAGCAGCTTAAATTCGGGAGTGGGTTACAATGAGCAGTTCTTC	CASSLNSGVGYNEQFF